A selection of T cell receptor beta chains follows, all from one sample in a study of cytomegalovirus exposure and HLA in healthy donors. Profiled with immunoSEQ multiplex PCR; TCRdb holds only in-frame clones, not every one. Of around 150,000 clones listed, 75% to 80% are singletons. Sequenced sample: PBMCs. These receptors were obtained from a woman aged 50 to 65 in good health and CMV-seropositive. The CDR3 runs from the conserved cysteine through the conserved F or W. Fields, in order: D gene, V gene, J gene, clone size, CDR3 DNA, CDR3 protein. D genes are given only for firm matches. A clone size is listed for some rows: how often the clone was seen (once, few, many), or a class if it is expanded.

TRBD1,TRBV27,TRBJ2-7,.,TGTGCCAGCAGTTTATTAGACGGGACAGATGAGCAGTACTTC,CASSLLDGTDEQYF
TRBD1,TRBV9,TRBJ2-5,.,TGTGCCAGCAGCGCCACAGGGGCCGAGACCCAGTACTTC,CASSATGAETQYF
TRBD2,TRBV6-5,TRBJ2-7,.,TGTGCCAGCAGACCTAGCGGGGCCTACGAGCAGTACTTC,CASRPSGAYEQYF
.,TRBV7-9,TRBJ2-3,.,TGTGCCAGCAGCCAGTATGAGGGTACGCAGTATTTT,CASSQYEGTQYF
TRBD2,TRBV5-6,TRBJ2-1,.,TGTGCCAGCAGCTCCCAGCGGGGGGCCGTTTACAATGAGCAGTTCTTC,CASSSQRGAVYNEQFF
.,TRBV7-2,TRBJ2-7,.,TGTGCCAGCAGCCCTGCGTCGGGGGCCTACGAGCAGTACTTC,CASSPASGAYEQYF
TRBD1,TRBV6-5,TRBJ1-2,.,TGTGCCAGCAGTTTGGACAGGGTGTATGGCTACACCTTC,CASSLDRVYGYTF
.,TRBV6-1,TRBJ2-2,.,TGTGCCAGCAGTGAAGCCCCAGCCGGGGCCTTCCCGGGGGACACCGGGGAGCTGTTTTTT,CASSEAPAGAFPGDTGELFF
.,TRBV28,TRBJ2-1,.,TGTGCCAGCAGTACGTCTAGCGAAGATGAGCAGTTCTTC,CASSTSSEDEQFF
TRBD1,TRBV19,TRBJ2-2,once,TGTGCGGGGGCGGACAGGGGCACCGGGGAGCTGTTTTTT,CAGADRGTGELFF
.,TRBV4-1,TRBJ2-7,.,TGCGCCAGCAGCCCGAAGGAGGGTATCGGGACAGTCTCCTACGAGCAGTACTTC,CASSPKEGIGTVSYEQYF
TRBD1,TRBV7-9,TRBJ1-5,.,TGTGCCAGCAGGACAGGGGGCTGGGTGAGCAATCAGCCCCAGCATTTT,CASRTGGWVSNQPQHF
.,TRBV12-5,TRBJ2-6,.,TGTGCTAGTGGTCGGTCTGGGGCCAACGTCCTGACTTTC,CASGRSGANVLTF
TRBD2,TRBV4-2,TRBJ2-7,.,TGTGCCAGCAGCCACGGGGTAGCGGGAGGGAAATCCTACGAGCAGTACTTC,CASSHGVAGGKSYEQYF
.,TRBV7-8,TRBJ2-7,.,TGTGCCAGCAGCTTACGCCGCGGTCCTTACGAGCAGTACTTC,CASSLRRGPYEQYF
.,TRBV10-3,TRBJ2-5,.,TGTGCCATCAGTGAGTCGGGAACAGGGACCCGAGAGACCCAGTACTTC,CAISESGTGTRETQYF
.,TRBV7-8,TRBJ1-2,.,TGTGCCAGCAGCTTAAGGCTCCGCAGGGAAGGTAGCTATGGCTACACCTTC,CASSLRLRREGSYGYTF
TRBD2,TRBV11-3,TRBJ2-7,few,TGTGCCAGCAGCTTAAATAGCGGGAGCTTGTACGAGCAGTACTTC,CASSLNSGSLYEQYF
TRBD2,TRBV29-1,TRBJ2-7,few,TGCAGCGTAACACCCGGGGGGGACGAGCAGTACTTC,CSVTPGGDEQYF
TRBD1,TRBV19,TRBJ1-1,.,TGTGCCAGTAGTATAGGGACAGGAGGCACTGAAGCTTTCTTT,CASSIGTGGTEAFF
.,TRBV25-1,TRBJ2-5,.,TGTGCCAGCAGTGCCCCCAACCAAGAGACCCAGTACTTC,CASSAPNQETQYF
.,TRBV28,TRBJ1-1,.,TGTGCCAGCAGTTTGACAGCTTTAAACACTGAAGCTTTCTTT,CASSLTALNTEAFF
TRBD2,TRBV7-2,TRBJ2-1,few,TGTGCCAGCAGCGCGTGGGGGGGCAATGAGCAGTTCTTC,CASSAWGGNEQFF
TRBD2,TRBV4-2,TRBJ2-5,.,TGTGCCAGCAGCCCAAACCTCGGTGGACTAGCGGGAGCACAAGAGACCCAGTACTTC,CASSPNLGGLAGAQETQYF
.,TRBV6-5,TRBJ1-4,.,TGTGCCAGCAGTTACTCTTTCAGGGTCGGTGAAAAACTGTTTTTT,CASSYSFRVGEKLFF
.,TRBV28,TRBJ2-3,.,TGTGCCAGCAGCCCCCCCGGGACAGATACGCAGTATTTT,CASSPPGTDTQYF
.,TRBV6-1,TRBJ1-6,.,TGTGCCAGCACCGAGCGGGACCGGTATAATTCACCCCTCCACTTT,CASTERDRYNSPLHF